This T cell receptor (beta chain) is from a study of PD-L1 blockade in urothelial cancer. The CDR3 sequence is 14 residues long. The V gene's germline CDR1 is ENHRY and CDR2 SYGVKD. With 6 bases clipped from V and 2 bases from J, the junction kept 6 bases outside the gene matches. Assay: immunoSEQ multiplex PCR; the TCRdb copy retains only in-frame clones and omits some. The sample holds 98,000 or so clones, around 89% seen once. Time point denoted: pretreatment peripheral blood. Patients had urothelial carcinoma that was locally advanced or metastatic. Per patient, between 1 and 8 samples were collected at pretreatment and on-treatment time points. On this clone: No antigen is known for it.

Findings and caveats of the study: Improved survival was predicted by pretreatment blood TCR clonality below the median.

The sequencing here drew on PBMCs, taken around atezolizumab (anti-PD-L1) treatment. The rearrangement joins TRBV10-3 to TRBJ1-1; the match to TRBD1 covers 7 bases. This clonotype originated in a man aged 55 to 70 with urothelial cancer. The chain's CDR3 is CAISERQGNTEAFF. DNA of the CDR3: TGTGCCATCAGCGAACGACAGGGCAACACTGAAGCTTTCTTT.